What follows is one T cell receptor beta chain and its context. Antigen specificity is unknown. Sorted-subset replicate PCR reactions contained roughly 200 ng DNA, corresponding to some 29,000 T cell genomes. Sequencing used immunoSEQ multiplex PCR; TCRdb keeps in-frame clones, though not all of them. This sample has approximately 340,000 clones, with under 80% found just once. Germline values: CDR1 MGHDK, CDR2 SYGVNS. The CDR3 consists of 13 residues. V lost 9 bases to trimming and J lost 7 bases, with 18 bases between them. This sample is part of a study of shared clonotypes between healthy human individuals. Looking at the study overall: Per donor, CD8 memory used one plate, CD8 naive used two, CD4 memory used three and CD4 naive used three. Study findings and constraints: The naive CD4 repertoires of several donors were compared, and about 5% of clonotypes were shared.

This sequence joins TRBV25-1 and TRBJ2-5; tentatively, D is TRBD1 (6 bases). The sequencing input was memory CD4+ T cells sorted from blood. Documented subset: CD45RA-negative fraction. This TCR was recovered from a man in his thirties or forties in good health. CDR3 amino acids: CASLGPLGGTQYF. The CDR3 region has the DNA TGTGCCAGTTTAGGACCCCTAGGGGGGACCCAGTACTTC.